Below are 3 T cell receptor delta chains sequenced from a single sample in a study of gamma-delta chains in newborns, infants, children. TCRdb repeated clone calling on the reads with CATT. The table shows 10,000 or so delta-chain clones, with around 3.5% occurring only once. The sample taken for sequencing was blood. These receptors were collected from a child who was a newborn, infant or young child, either healthy, febrile or measles-vaccinated (not recorded which).

This clone was found a few times. This chain connects TRDV1 to TRDJ1, with TRDD2 as a possible D gene (5 bases). The CDR3 consists of 16 residues. Trimming pared 2 bases from V and 3 bases from J, leaving 16 bases between. The germline V gene has CDR1 TSWWSYY and CDR2 QGS. The CDR3 DNA sequence: TGTGCTCTTGGGGAAGGCCTTCTCCATGATTCCGATAAACTCATCTTT. Protein: CALGEGLLHDSDKLIF.

There are a few counts of this clone. The V call is TRDV2, the J call TRDJ2, with TRDD3 matching over 9 bases. The CDR3 contains 19 residues. Looked up from germline, CDR1 is GEAIGNYY and CDR2 is EKD. J gave up 5 bases and V 0 bases, and 15 bases lay outside the gene matches. CDR3 bases: TGTGCCTGTGACACCGTACTGGGGGACCCGGCCGGTTTTACAGCACAACTCTTCTTT. Its translation: CACDTVLGDPAGFTAQLFF.

Note on this clone: The same CDR3 is also encoded by other DNA sequences in this sample. The chain couples TRDV2 to TRDJ1; 9 nucleotides agree with TRDD3. Germline V CDR1 and CDR2: GEAIGNYY, EKD. V shed 0 bases, J shed 3 bases, and the junction held 13 bases outside the gene matches. This CDR3 is 18 amino acids long. CDR3 nucleotides: TGTGCCTGTGACACCGTCCCGGGGATACGCGGCTTGTCCGATAAACTCATCTTT. Residues: CACDTVPGIRGLSDKLIF.